This T cell receptor (beta chain) was sequenced for a study of blood T cell repertoires in COVID-19. Study background: Whether acute or convalescent, the COVID-19 samples came from the United States, Italy and Spain. T cells, B-cell-depleted T cells, or PBMCs supplied cDNA or gDNA.

As processed by the authors: Estimation of nucleated cell counts was performed using reference gene primer amplification. Generated by immunoSEQ multiplex PCR, the TCRdb table keeps only in-frame clones and is missing some. V, J and clone size derive from that table, while D and trimming were established from the DNA sequence. The data show about 73,000 clones, about four fifths seen once. V lost 4 bases, J lost 6 bases, and 18 bases lay in between. The CDR3 consists of 15 residues. Germline values: CDR1 SNHLY, CDR2 FYNNEI. The receptor was derived from a woman aged 60-75 years with acute or convalescent COVID-19. The chain has TRBV2 and TRBJ1-2, with a possible D match to TRBD1 (5 bases). Sequenced: peripheral blood. For the CDR3, the DNA is TGTGCCAGCAGTGTTAGGCAGGGTTTCCGAAATGGCTACACCTTC. Translating it yields CASSVRQGFRNGYTF.